These T cell receptor beta chains were read from a single sample in a study of blood T cell repertoires in COVID-19. Repertoires were generated with immunoSEQ multiplex PCR, while TCRdb's copy carries only in-frame clones and drops some. The sample yields over 250,000 clones, just over 90% seen once. Specimen: peripheral blood. The receptors were sampled from a woman aged 30 to 39 with COVID-19, enrolled during active disease. Both conserved end residues are part of each CDR3. The D gene is left open where the match is weak. Some rows mark clone size as missing; the rest say once, few, many or name a class of expanded clone.

-	-	TRBV11-2	TRBJ1-1	CASSLQVMNTEAFF	TGTGCCAGCAGCTTACAGGTTATGAACACTGAAGCTTTCTTT
-	-	TRBV4-2	TRBJ2-6	CASSQDRGETGANVLTF	TGTGCCAGCAGCCAAGATCGTGGGGAGACTGGGGCCAACGTCCTGACTTTC
-	-	TRBV12-3/TRBV12-4	TRBJ1-1	CASSSSPEAFF	TGTGCCAGCAGTTCAAGCCCTGAAGCTTTCTTT
-	TRBD1	TRBV10-3	TRBJ1-1	CAISDQDRGQDGTEAFF	TGTGCCATCAGTGATCAGGACAGGGGGCAAGATGGCACTGAAGCTTTCTTT
-	-	TRBV2	TRBJ2-3	CATLTGRQPDTQYF	TGTGCCACCCTTACAGGGCGGCAGCCAGATACGCAGTATTTT
-	-	TRBV5-1	TRBJ1-1	CASSPDPGFLNTEAFF	TGCGCCAGCAGCCCGGACCCGGGATTTTTGAACACTGAAGCTTTCTTT
-	TRBD2	TRBV6-8	TRBJ2-1	CASSYLPGLAVYEQFF	TGTGCCAGCAGTTACTTGCCGGGACTAGCGGTTTATGAGCAGTTCTTC
-	TRBD1	TRBV29-1	TRBJ1-1	CSVARDRVNTEAFF	TGCAGCGTAGCCCGGGACAGGGTGAACACTGAAGCTTTCTTT
-	-	TRBV6-1	TRBJ2-7	CASSEGGMGAVWEQYF	TGTGCCAGCAGTGAAGGAGGAATGGGTGCCGTATGGGAGCAGTACTTC
-	-	TRBV19	TRBJ1-1	CASGSQGNTEAFF	TGTGCCAGTGGTTCCCAGGGGAACACTGAAGCTTTCTTT
-	-	TRBV29-1	TRBJ2-7	CSVDLGDGFYEQYF	TGCAGCGTTGATTTAGGGGATGGGTTTTACGAGCAGTACTTC
-	-	TRBV19	TRBJ2-2	CASSTRARELFF	TGTGCCAGTAGTACCAGGGCGCGGGAGCTGTTTTTT
few	-	TRBV27	TRBJ1-1	CASSKLSRTANTEAFF	TGTGCCAGCAGTAAGCTAAGTCGGACAGCGAACACTGAAGCTTTCTTT
once	-	TRBV2	TRBJ1-2	CASSQQGDYGYTF	TGTGCCAGCAGTCAACAGGGTGACTATGGCTACACCTTC
once	TRBD2	TRBV18	TRBJ2-3	CASSPRTSGLWLDTQYF	TGTGCCAGCTCACCGCGGACTAGCGGTTTATGGTTGGATACGCAGTATTTT
-	TRBD1	TRBV7-9	TRBJ1-1	CASSLQGAIGTEAFF	TGTGCCAGCAGCTTACAGGGGGCTATCGGCACTGAAGCTTTCTTT
-	TRBD2	TRBV27	TRBJ2-1	CASSLIGTSGRDGNEQFF	TGTGCCAGCAGTTTAATAGGGACTAGCGGGAGGGATGGAAATGAGCAGTTCTTC
-	TRBD2	TRBV11-2	TRBJ2-7	CASSYTSGQNYEQYF	TGTGCCAGCAGCTACACTAGCGGACAAAACTACGAGCAGTACTTC
-	-	TRBV5-1	TRBJ2-1	CASSLAEAAKQFF	TGCGCCAGCAGCTTGGCCGAGGCGGCTAAGCAGTTCTTC
-	-	TRBV6-5	TRBJ1-1	CASSFQEANTEAFF	TGTGCCAGCTCTTTTCAAGAAGCGAACACTGAAGCTTTCTTT
-	-	TRBV5-1	TRBJ1-5	CASSLVAGAQPQHF	TGCGCCAGCAGCTTGGTTGCAGGGGCCCAGCCCCAGCATTTT
-	TRBD1	TRBV5-6	TRBJ1-2	CASSRQGTYGYTF	TGTGCCAGCAGCCGACAGGGAACCTATGGCTACACCTTC
-	TRBD1	TRBV30	TRBJ2-7	CAFKQGYEQYF	TGTGCTTTCAAACAGGGGTACGAGCAGTACTTC
-	TRBD2	TRBV9	TRBJ2-3	CASSVGRLAGDVTDTQYF	TGTGCCAGCAGCGTAGGTAGACTAGCGGGAGATGTCACAGATACGCAGTATTTT
-	TRBD2	TRBV28	TRBJ2-1	CASSLGLASREEFF	TGTGCCAGCAGTTTGGGACTAGCCTCCAGGGAGGAGTTCTTC
-	-	TRBV11-3	TRBJ2-2	CASSLVSAGELFF	TGTGCCAGCAGCTTAGTTTCGGCCGGGGAGCTGTTTTTT
once	TRBD1	TRBV5-1	TRBJ1-1	CASSSPGGQGSEAFF	TGCGCCAGCAGCTCGCCGGGAGGACAGGGGAGTGAAGCTTTCTTT
-	-	TRBV6-5	TRBJ1-1	CASSDSSRAEAFF	TGTGCCAGCAGTGACTCCTCGAGGGCTGAAGCTTTCTTT
-	TRBD2	TRBV19	TRBJ2-5	CASSMGTSGRWETQYF	TGTGCCAGTAGTATGGGGACTAGCGGGAGGTGGGAGACCCAGTACTTC
once	-	TRBV28	TRBJ2-2	CASYQGKGNTGELFF	TGTGCCTCTTACCAGGGGAAAGGGAACACCGGGGAGCTGTTTTTT
-	TRBD1	TRBV24-1	TRBJ2-7	CATSDGGQAGKGSSYEQYF	TGTGCCACCAGTGATGGAGGACAGGCCGGAAAGGGAAGCTCCTACGAGCAGTACTTC
-	TRBD2	TRBV5-3	TRBJ2-2	CAIGLAGNTGELFF	TGTGCCATTGGACTAGCGGGAAACACCGGGGAGCTGTTTTTT
once	TRBD2	TRBV10-3	TRBJ2-7	CAISDPGTSGPYEQYF	TGTGCCATCAGTGACCCCGGGACTAGCGGACCCTACGAGCAGTACTTC
-	-	TRBV14	TRBJ2-5	CASSQRGRGTDGETQYF	TGTGCCAGCAGCCAAAGAGGCCGCGGGACAGATGGGGAGACCCAGTACTTC
-	TRBD1	TRBV27	TRBJ2-5	CASSLTGETQYF	TGTGCCAGCAGTTTGACAGGGGAGACCCAGTACTTC
-	TRBD1	TRBV10-3	TRBJ1-3	CAISNHGGQSGNTIYF	TGTGCCATCAGCAACCATGGGGGACAGTCTGGAAACACCATATATTTT
-	TRBD1	TRBV5-1	TRBJ1-5	CASSPGTANQPQHF	TGCGCCAGCAGCCCTGGGACAGCAAATCAGCCCCAGCATTTT
-	-	TRBV30	TRBJ1-2	CAWSVRQLGANYGYTF	TGTGCCTGGAGTGTACGGCAACTCGGAGCTAACTATGGCTACACCTTC
-	-	TRBV7-9	TRBJ1-1	CAMEGMRTEAFF	TGTGCCATGGAGGGGATGAGAACTGAAGCTTTCTTT
-	-	TRBV28	TRBJ1-3	CASGEPRPGNTIYF	TGTGCCAGCGGAGAGCCTAGGCCTGGAAACACCATATATTTT
-	-	TRBV27	TRBJ2-3	CASSLTGPTDTQYF	TGTGCCAGCAGTTTAACAGGACCCACAGATACGCAGTATTTT
-	-	TRBV24-1	TRBJ1-4	CATSDRTEKLFF	TGTGCCACCAGTGATCGGACAGAAAAACTGTTTTTT
-	-	TRBV19	TRBJ1-1	CASSQGRNTEAFF	TGTGCCTCTTCGCAAGGGAGGAACACTGAAGCTTTCTTT
-	-	TRBV27	TRBJ2-7	CATRTSGLGSYEQYF	TGTGCCACCCGGACAAGCGGGCTAGGTTCCTACGAGCAGTACTTC
-	TRBD1	TRBV19	TRBJ1-1	CATRQGTAEAFF	TGTGCCACCAGACAGGGGACGGCTGAAGCTTTCTTT
-	-	TRBV10-2	TRBJ1-1	CASSDRGGLSNTEAFF	TGCGCCAGCAGTGATAGGGGAGGTCTGAGTAACACTGAAGCTTTCTTT
-	TRBD2	TRBV10-1	TRBJ2-3	CASSEGTSKDTQYF	TGCGCCAGCAGTGAGGGGACTAGCAAAGATACGCAGTATTTT
-	TRBD1	TRBV10-3	TRBJ2-1	CAISESGGIYNEQFF	TGTGCCATCAGTGAGTCAGGGGGCATCTACAATGAGCAGTTCTTC
-	TRBD1	TRBV27	TRBJ1-2	CASSTRQGAGGYTF	TGTGCCAGCAGTACGAGACAGGGGGCAGGAGGCTACACCTTC
-	TRBD1	TRBV2	TRBJ1-4	CASSTTGGAEKLFF	TGTGCCAGCAGTACCACAGGGGGCGCGGAAAAACTGTTTTTT
-	-	TRBV18	TRBJ1-5	CASAGGQNQPQHF	TGTGCCAGCGCGGGGGGGCAGAATCAGCCCCAGCATTTT
-	-	TRBV19	TRBJ2-3	CASTPGSTDTQYF	TGTGCCAGTACGCCCGGGAGCACAGATACGCAGTATTTT
-	TRBD2	TRBV6-2/TRBV6-3	TRBJ2-7	CASSPSGIRYEQYF	TGTGCCAGCAGCCCCAGCGGGATTCGATACGAGCAGTACTTC
-	-	TRBV24-1	TRBJ1-3	CATSDFKGPGDSGNTIYF	TGTGCCACCAGTGATTTTAAGGGCCCGGGGGACTCTGGAAACACCATATATTTT
-	TRBD1	TRBV30	TRBJ2-1	CAWSIRDRGYNEQFF	TGTGCCTGGAGTATTCGGGACAGGGGTTACAATGAGCAGTTCTTC
-	-	TRBV27	TRBJ2-1	CASGANGDEQFF	TGTGCCAGCGGGGCCAATGGCGATGAGCAGTTCTTC
-	TRBD1	TRBV19	TRBJ1-2	CASSPRQGSYGYTF	TGTGCCAGTAGTCCACGACAGGGGTCCTATGGCTACACCTTC